Listed below are T cell receptor beta chains from one sample, sequenced in a study of blood T cell repertoires in COVID-19. Libraries were prepared by immunoSEQ multiplex PCR; TCRdb keeps only in-frame clonotypes and omits some of them. The sample lists hundreds of thousands of clones, 65% to 90% seen once, with approximately 4.2% in the top ten. The specimen sequenced was PBMCs or T cells enriched from blood (not recorded which). Receptors were obtained from a woman aged 40 to 50 with acute COVID-19. Both conserved end residues are part of each CDR3. A D gene is named only where the DNA matches it firmly. Size is stated for part of the rows, as once, few or many counts, or as a class when the clone is expanded.

TRBJ2-5	-	13	TRBV14	TRBD2	TGTGCCAGCAGCCGGGAGGGGTCGAGGGGCCAGTACTTC	CASSREGSRGQYF
TRBJ2-7	few	16	TRBV5-6	-	TGTGCCAGCAGCTTAAGCCCGCCGCTTTCCGGCTACGAGCAGTACTTC	CASSLSPPLSGYEQYF
TRBJ1-4	-	16	TRBV18	TRBD1	TGTGCCAGCTCCTGGGACAGCCGCGCCGGGAATGAAAAACTGTTTTTT	CASSWDSRAGNEKLFF
TRBJ2-7	-	14	TRBV6-2/TRBV6-3	TRBD2	TGTGCCAGCAGACCTAGCGGGAGGGCTGACGAGCAGTACTTC	CASRPSGRADEQYF
TRBJ2-1	-	13	TRBV5-6	TRBD2	TGTGCCAGCAGCTTGTCAACTAGCGGAAAGCAGTTCTTC	CASSLSTSGKQFF
TRBJ2-2	-	14	TRBV27	-	TGTGCCAGCAGTTTAGGGCAAGCTCCCGGGGAGCTGTTTTTT	CASSLGQAPGELFF
TRBJ1-6	-	16	TRBV3-1/TRBV3-2	-	TGTGCCAGCAGCCATTCCGCGGGCCAGGGGAATTCACCCCTCCACTTT	CASSHSAGQGNSPLHF
TRBJ1-2	-	15	TRBV18	-	TGTGCCAGCTCACCAGTTGGCGGGGGCACCTTCGGCTACACCTTC	CASSPVGGGTFGYTF
TRBJ1-1	-	15	TRBV18	TRBD1	TGTGCCAGCTCACAATCCGGGACAGTGAACACTGAAGCTTTCTTT	CASSQSGTVNTEAFF
TRBJ2-3	-	18	TRBV27	TRBD1	TGTGCCAGCAGGATAAGACCCCCACAGGGGATCGCGACAGATACGCAGTATTTT	CASRIRPPQGIATDTQYF
TRBJ2-1	once	14	TRBV6-6	TRBD2	TGTGCCAGCAGGGCGGGGGATTCCTACAATGAGCAGTTCTTC	CASRAGDSYNEQFF
TRBJ1-5	-	13	TRBV29-1	TRBD1	TGCAGCGTCGGGACAGGGAACGGTCAGCCCCAGCATTTT	CSVGTGNGQPQHF
TRBJ2-7	-	15	TRBV11-2	-	TGTGCCAGCAGCCCTAAGGGCGGGAAGCTGGGTGAGCAGTACTTC	CASSPKGGKLGEQYF
TRBJ2-7	-	14	TRBV5-1	TRBD2	TGCGCCAGCAGCGCGGGACTAGATCGCTACGAGCAGTACTTC	CASSAGLDRYEQYF
TRBJ2-7	-	14	TRBV27	-	TGTGCCAGCAGATTCACAGGGTCAGCCTACGAGCAGTACTTC	CASRFTGSAYEQYF
TRBJ2-1	-	14	TRBV5-1	TRBD1	TGCGCCAGCAGCTTAGGACAGGTGGAAAATGAGCAGTTCTTC	CASSLGQVENEQFF
TRBJ2-7	-	14	TRBV2	-	TGTGCCAGTGGCGGGAACAGGGGGGGCTACGAGCAGTACTTC	CASGGNRGGYEQYF
TRBJ2-7	-	16	TRBV7-3	TRBD2	TGTGCCAGCAGCCCACCGGGACTAGCGGTGACCTACGAGCAGTACTTC	CASSPPGLAVTYEQYF
TRBJ2-5	-	16	TRBV28	TRBD2	TGTGCCAGCAGTTCCTATCGACTAGCGGCTAAAGAGACCCAGTACTTC	CASSSYRLAAKETQYF
TRBJ1-5	-	20	TRBV28	TRBD1	TGTGCCAGCAGCCTCCTAGGAACCGGGACAGGGGCCTATAGCAATCAGCCCCAGCATTTT	CASSLLGTGTGAYSNQPQHF
TRBJ2-3	-	15	TRBV3-1/TRBV3-2	-	TGTGCCAGCAGCCAAGATTTCGTCCCGGGTGGTACGCAGTATTTT	CASSQDFVPGGTQYF
TRBJ2-7	few	16	TRBV28	TRBD1	TGTGCCAGCAGTTCCCCCGGGACAGGATCTCACACACGTCAGTACTTC	CASSSPGTGSHTRQYF
TRBJ2-1	-	16	TRBV25-1	TRBD1	TGTGCCAGCAGTGCCCGAGACAGGGGGCTTGGAGTTGAGCAGTTCTTC	CASSARDRGLGVEQFF
TRBJ2-2	-	17	TRBV29-1	-	TGCAGCGTTGAAGAGAGAACGAGGCCTCGGAGGACCGGGGAGCTGTTTTTT	CSVEERTRPRRTGELFF
TRBJ1-5	few	14	TRBV9	-	TGTGCCAGCAGCGTGACAGACTCTAATCAGCCCCAGCATTTT	CASSVTDSNQPQHF
TRBJ1-1	-	14	TRBV27	-	TGTGCCAGCAGCTGGGCAGGGGCCGACACTGAAGCTTTCTTT	CASSWAGADTEAFF
TRBJ1-2	-	14	TRBV19	-	TGTGCCAGTAGCCTCCGTCCGGCTTCAGCGGGCTACACCTTC	CASSLRPASAGYTF
TRBJ2-1	-	12	TRBV14	-	TGTGCCAGCAGCCAAGAGGGGGGTGAGCAGTTCTTC	CASSQEGGEQFF
TRBJ2-1	-	12	TRBV9	TRBD2	TGTGCCAGCAGCACTAGCGGGAGGGCGAAGTTCTTC	CASSTSGRAKFF
TRBJ2-1	-	13	TRBV28	-	TGTGCCAGCAGTCTTAGCGGCTACAATGAGCAGTTCTTC	CASSLSGYNEQFF
TRBJ2-4	-	14	TRBV10-3	-	TGTGCCATCAGTGAGTCGACAGGCTTAAACATTCAGTACTTC	CAISESTGLNIQYF
TRBJ1-3	-	15	TRBV28	-	TGTGCCAGCAGTTTTATATCGGGGGCTGGAAACACCATATATTTT	CASSFISGAGNTIYF
TRBJ2-7	-	16	TRBV28	TRBD1	TGTGCCAGCAGCCTCCCACCCTACAGGGGTCCCTACGAGCAGTACTTC	CASSLPPYRGPYEQYF
TRBJ2-1	-	12	TRBV12-3/TRBV12-4	-	TGTGCCAGCAGTTTTTCCAACAATGAGCAGTTCTTC	CASSFSNNEQFF
TRBJ2-1	-	18	TRBV4-1	TRBD1	TGCGCCAGCAGCCAAGGCCCGAGGGGGACAGGGAGTCAGAATGAGCAGTTCTTC	CASSQGPRGTGSQNEQFF
TRBJ2-7	-	15	TRBV11-1	-	TGTGCCAGCAGCTTAGCAGGCAGGGGCAGGAACGAGCAGTACTTC	CASSLAGRGRNEQYF
TRBJ2-2	-	13	TRBV11-2	-	TGTGCCAGCAGCCTAACGAACACCGGGGAGCTGTTTTTT	CASSLTNTGELFF
TRBJ1-6	-	15	TRBV7-2	TRBD1	TGTGCCAGCAGCTTACAGGGGGCGCGGAATTCACCCCTCCACTTT	CASSLQGARNSPLHF
TRBJ1-3	-	14	TRBV9	-	TGTGCCAGCAGCGAAGCAGGGTTTGTCGACACCATATATTTT	CASSEAGFVDTIYF
TRBJ2-7	-	15	TRBV28	TRBD2	TGTGCCAGCAGTTCCCGACTAGCGATCTCCTACGAGCAGTACTTC	CASSSRLAISYEQYF
TRBJ2-7	-	15	TRBV6-5	-	TGTGCCAGCAGTTCGACCGGCGGGGCGATCTACGAGCAGTACTTC	CASSSTGGAIYEQYF
TRBJ1-1	few	11	TRBV7-9	-	TGTGCCAGCAGCTCCCTCGGTGAAGCTTTCTTT	CASSSLGEAFF
TRBJ2-1	-	16	TRBV15	TRBD2	TGTGCCACCAGCAGAGGTGCAGCGGGAGTCGGGAATGAGCAGTTCTTC	CATSRGAAGVGNEQFF
TRBJ2-7	-	16	TRBV3-1/TRBV3-2	TRBD1	TGTGCCAGCAGCCAAGAGGCGGGGACAGGGTACTACGAGCAGTACTTC	CASSQEAGTGYYEQYF
TRBJ1-5	-	13	TRBV24-1	-	TGTGCCACCAGTGATTTGTTCGGACTTGGGCAGCATTTT	CATSDLFGLGQHF
TRBJ2-1	-	15	TRBV16	-	TGTGCCAGCAGCCAATGGCGGGGACCCTACAATGAGCAGTTCTTC	CASSQWRGPYNEQFF
TRBJ2-1	once	15	TRBV7-2	TRBD2	TGTGCCAGCAGCTCAATAGGACTAGTGGGGAATGAGCAGTTCTTC	CASSSIGLVGNEQFF